This TCR beta chain derives from a study of blood T cell repertoires in COVID-19. Sequencing used immunoSEQ multiplex PCR; TCRdb keeps in-frame clones, though not all of them. The table records approximately 280,000 clones, roughly 90% of them present only once. This CDR3 is built from 17 residues. Germline V gives CDR1 LNHDA, CDR2 SQIVND (reference sequence). V lost 4 bases to trimming and J lost 5 bases; unmatched junction nucleotides: 9. Sequenced sample: PBMCs or T cells enriched from blood (not recorded which). The sequence was obtained from a woman under 30 with acute COVID-19. This chain links TRBV19 with TRBJ2-5, with 14 bases aligning to TRBD2. This CDR3 reads CASSRVGTSGRGETQYF. The CDR3 DNA reads as TGTGCCAGTAGTAGAGTTGGGACTAGCGGGAGAGGCGAGACCCAGTACTTC.